The 20 T cell receptor beta chains below were found in one sample sequenced in a study. MiXCR was run by TCRdb on the reads, yielding one entry per CDR3 protein. Found here are 1,200 or so distinct CDR3 sequences, less than 45% of them singletons; the top ten hold 62%. Sequences were obtained from CD8+ T cells (not recorded whether cultured). Receptor source: a male donor.

This chain links TRBV19 with TRBJ1-2; D is uncertain. V was pared by 2 bases and J by 10 bases, with 11 bases between. The CDR3 runs to 12 residues. CDR1 is LNHDA and CDR2 is SQIVND in the germline V gene (reference sequence). The CDR3 loop is CASSINAESYTF. The CDR3 coding sequence is TGTGCCAGTAGTATAAACGCCGAGTCCTACACCTTC.

This clonotype showed up just a few times. V gene TRBV19 combines with J gene TRBJ1-1; a weak D match, TRBD1 (5 bases). Deletions cut 9 bases from V and 0 bases from J, with 11 bases between. Germline-derived CDR1 and CDR2 are LNHDA and SQIVND (reference sequence). The CDR3 covers 13 residues. This CDR3 reads CASAWTLNTEAFF. CDR3 sequence (DNA): TGTGCCAGCGCCTGGACATTGAACACTGAAGCTTTCTTT.

This clonotype has a count of ten or more. The rearrangement links TRBV19 to TRBJ1-2, with D tentatively TRBD1 (6 bases). Trimming left V 2 bases short and J 0 bases short, with 10 bases between. The length of the CDR3 is 15 residues. Germline values: CDR1 LNHDA, CDR2 SQIVND (reference sequence). The DNA of the CDR3 is TGTGCCAGTAGTATAAGGACAGCAGCTAACTATGGCTACACCTTC. Translated, it gives CASSIRTAANYGYTF.

Concerning this clonotype itself: This may arise from a read error, as a much more abundant clone is one base away. The chain has TRBV19 and TRBJ1-2; possible D gene TRBD1, 5 bases. The V gene's germline CDR1 is LNHDA and CDR2 SQIVND (reference sequence). The germline V and J ends were trimmed by 7 bases and 3 bases, with 24 bases remaining between them. The CDR3 runs 17 residues. CDR3 nucleotide sequence: TGTGCCAGTACCACCATCCATGGGGGGGTTATGGACTATGGCTACACCTTC. Protein sequence: CASTTIHGGVMDYGYTF.

On this clonotype itself: At one of its ends the junction is not consistent with the germline gene, which may arise from a read error. CDR3 bases: TGTGCCAGTAGTTCCCGCTCCACAGGTACGCAGTATTTT. This encodes CASSSRSTGTQYF. The J gene is TRBJ2-3, the V gene TRBV19; tentative D call: TRBD1 (5 bases). The CDR3 consists of 13 residues. Per germline, CDR1 LNHDA and CDR2 SQIVND (reference sequence).

V is TRBV3-1 and J is TRBJ2-3; a weak D match, TRBD2 (7 bases). The length of the CDR3 is 16 residues. The V end was cut by 4 bases, the J end by 5 bases, with 19 bases between. CDR1 and CDR2 (germline): LGHDT, YNNKEL (reference sequence). This CDR3 is CASSPTNGGPGDTQYF. The DNA of the CDR3 is TGTGCCAGCAGCCCTACTAACGGGGGGCCTGGAGATACGCAGTATTTT.

V gene TRBV19 combines with J gene TRBJ2-2; D is ambiguous. V was clipped by 3 bases and J by 9 bases, with 11 bases between them. This CDR3 region has 13 residues. CDR1 is LNHDA, CDR2 SQIVND, per germline (reference sequence). CDR3 sequence reads: CASSIRSRWELFF. The CDR3 DNA reads as TGTGCCAGTAGTATTCGCAGTAGGTGGGAGCTGTTTTTT.

This clonotype was recorded a few times. The germline gene is not matched at one end of the junction; a read error may be the cause. The chain has TRBV7-3 and TRBJ2-5, with TRBD1 matching over 7 bases. In germline, CDR1 is SGHTA, CDR2 FQGTGA. The CDR3 covers 14 residues. This chain's CDR3 is CTSSLTGAQETQYF. DNA for the CDR3: TGTACCAGCAGCTTAACAGGGGCCCAAGAGACCCAGTACTTC.

This clonotype was seen a few times. A much larger clone is a single base away; this may be a read error. V is TRBV19 and J is TRBJ2-7; a weak D match, TRBD1 (5 bases). CDR3 size: 13 residues. Germline V lookup: CDR1 LNHDA, CDR2 SQIVND (reference sequence). Trimming cost V 3 bases and J 3 bases, with 9 bases left between them. For the CDR3, the DNA is TGTGCCAGTAGTATTGGGGCAGGCTACGAGCAGTACTTC. Translating gives CASSIGAGYEQYF.

This clonotype was found a few times. V gene TRBV19 combines with J gene TRBJ1-1; D call uncertain. Trimming took off 8 bases at V and 0 bases at J, with 10 bases between the two ends. The CDR3 length is 13 residues. Germline CDR1 reads LNHDA; CDR2 reads SQIVND (reference sequence). The CDR3 nucleotides read TGTGCCAGTGGTTGGACTTTGAACACTGAAGCTTTCTTT. It encodes CASGWTLNTEAFF.

About this clonotype itself: A much larger clone differs from this one at a single base, so this may be a read error. The V and J genes are TRBV27 and TRBJ1-2, with TRBD1 identical over 7 bases. There are 14 residues in the CDR3. Germline lookup yields CDR1 MNHEY and CDR2 SMNVEV (reference sequence). J gave up 7 bases and V 6 bases, and 11 bases lay outside the gene matches. In DNA, the CDR3 is TGTGCCAGCAGCGTTATGACAGGGTGGGGTGGCTACACCTTC. Translated, it gives CASSVMTGWGGYTF.

On this clonotype itself: Since the CDR3 does not end with the conserved phenylalanine or tryptophan, this likely comes from a read error. Because the CDR3's place on the DNA is in doubt, the DNA is left out and the CDR3 is given as listed by TCRdb. The rearrangement uses TRBV5-1 and TRBJ2-3; the tabulated D call, TRBD1, remains unverified against the DNA. The CDR3 numbers 15 amino acids, ends counted. Germline CDR1 is SGHRS and CDR2 is YFSETQ. The CDR3: CASSLEGTATDTQCS.

This clonotype was detected a few times. This may arise from a read error, as a much more abundant clone is one base away. The V call is TRBV6-1, the J call TRBJ1-5; 8 bases fit TRBD1. CDR1 is MNHNS, CDR2 SASEGT, per germline. The CDR3 consists of 18 residues. The CDR3 nucleotides read TGTGCCAGCAGTGAGTTGGCAGGGGGCGCGTTCGGCAATCAGCCCCGGCATTTT. Its translation: CASSELAGGAFGNQPRHF.

With regard to this clonotype: A read error may be the cause here, since a much bigger clone is one base away. This chain links TRBV19 with TRBJ2-7; D is unresolved. V dropped 8 bases and J dropped 0 bases, with 11 bases sitting between them. The germline CDR1 and CDR2 sequences are LNHDA and SQIVND (reference sequence). This CDR3 is built from 13 residues. In DNA form, the CDR3 reads TGTGCCAGTGGTTTCCGTGCCTCCTACGAGCAGTACTTC. Encoded protein: CASGFRASYEQYF.

Concerning this clonotype: Its ends do not fully match the called genes, so a read error is possible. The chain is built from TRBV19 and TRBJ1-2; the D gene is possibly TRBD1 (5 bases). CDR1 and CDR2 (germline): LNHDA, SQIVND (reference sequence). The CDR3 loop spans 12 amino acids. The CDR3 DNA reads as TGTGCCAGTAGTAGCGGGGCCTATGGCCACACTTTC. As protein: CASSSGAYGHTF.

There are a few counts of this clonotype. A read error is possible here, since a much larger clone lies one base away. The chain employs TRBV6-1 and TRBJ1-6; D possibly corresponds to TRBD1 (5 bases). The CDR3 runs to 16 residues. Per germline, CDR1 MNHNS and CDR2 SASEGT. CDR3 amino acids: CAGSEWARQNNSPLHF. CDR3 sequence (DNA): TGTGCCGGCAGTGAATGGGCGAGACAGAATAATTCACCCCTCCACTTT.

This clonotype is medium-sized. The chain joins TRBV19 to TRBJ1-2; D is ambiguous. Germline-derived CDR1 and CDR2 are LNHDA and SQIVND (reference sequence). Trimming took 5 bases from V and 1 from J, leaving 8 bases between them. CDR3 length: 13 residues. CDR3 nucleotides: TGTGCCAGTAGTTTTACAGTTAACTATGGCTACACCTTC. This translates into CASSFTVNYGYTF.

By proportion, this clonotype is medium-sized. The chain has TRBV27 and TRBJ2-1; 11 bases agree with TRBD1. V lost 4 bases to trimming and J lost 8 bases; unmatched junction nucleotides: 4. This CDR3 contains 14 residues. Germline V gene sequence: CDR1 MNHEY, CDR2 SMNVEV (reference sequence). As DNA, the CDR3 is TGTGCCAGCAGTTATGGACAGGGGGCGGATGAGCAGTTCTTC. This translates into CASSYGQGADEQFF.

Remarks on this clonotype: An end of the junction differs from the germline gene, which may be a read error. V is TRBV19 and J is TRBJ2-7; no clear D. CDR1 and CDR2 (germline): LNHDA, SQIVND (reference sequence). The CDR3 contains 13 residues. CDR3 coding DNA: TGTGCCAGTAGTAGCAGGAGCTCCTACCAGCAGTACTTT. Translated, it gives CASSSRSSYQQYF.

About this clonotype itself: This could be a read error, since a much larger clone is one nucleotide away. The rearrangement links TRBV27 to TRBJ1-4; D possibly corresponds to TRBD1 (5 bases). Germline V gene sequence: CDR1 MNHEY, CDR2 SMNVEV (reference sequence). The CDR3 has 14 residues. The CDR3 is CAGSFGQGSEKLFF. The CDR3 nucleotides read TGTGCCGGCAGTTTTGGGCAGGGAAGTGAAAAACTGTTTTTT.